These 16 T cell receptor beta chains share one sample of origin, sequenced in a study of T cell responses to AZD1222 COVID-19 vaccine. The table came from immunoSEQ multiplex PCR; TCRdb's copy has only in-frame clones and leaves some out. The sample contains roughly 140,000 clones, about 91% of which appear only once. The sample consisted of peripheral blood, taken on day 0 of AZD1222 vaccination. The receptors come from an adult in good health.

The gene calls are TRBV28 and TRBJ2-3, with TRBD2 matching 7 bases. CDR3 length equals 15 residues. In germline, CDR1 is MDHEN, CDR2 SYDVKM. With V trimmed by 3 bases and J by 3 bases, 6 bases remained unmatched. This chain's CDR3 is CASSLGGTGTDTQYF. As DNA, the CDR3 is TGTGCCAGCAGTTTGGGGGGGACTGGTACAGATACGCAGTATTTT.

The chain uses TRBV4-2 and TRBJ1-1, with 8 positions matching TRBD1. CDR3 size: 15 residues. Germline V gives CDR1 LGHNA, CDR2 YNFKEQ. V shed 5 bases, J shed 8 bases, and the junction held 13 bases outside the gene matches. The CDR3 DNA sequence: TGTGCCAGCAGCAAACCCACAGGGGGGCGCGGGGAAGCTTTCTTT. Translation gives CASSKPTGGRGEAFF.

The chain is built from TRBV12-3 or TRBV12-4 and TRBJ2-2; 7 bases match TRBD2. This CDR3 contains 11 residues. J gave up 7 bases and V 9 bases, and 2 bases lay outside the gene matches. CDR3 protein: CASQRDGELFF. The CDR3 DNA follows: TGTGCCAGTCAGCGGGACGGGGAGCTGTTTTTT.

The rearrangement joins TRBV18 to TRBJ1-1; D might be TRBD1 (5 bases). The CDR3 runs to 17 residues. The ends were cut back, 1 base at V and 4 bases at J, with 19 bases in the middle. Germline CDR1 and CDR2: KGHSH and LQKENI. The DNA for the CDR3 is TGTGCCAGCTCACCACGTCCCTTCAGGGAGATATTCACTGAAGCTTTCTTT. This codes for CASSPRPFREIFTEAFF.

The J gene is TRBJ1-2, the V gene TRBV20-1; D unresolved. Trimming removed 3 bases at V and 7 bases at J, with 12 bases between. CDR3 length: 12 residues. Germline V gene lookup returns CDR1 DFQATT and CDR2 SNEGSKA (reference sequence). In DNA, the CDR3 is TGCAGTGCTAGTCCGGGGATCGGTGGCTACACCTTC. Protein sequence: CSASPGIGGYTF.

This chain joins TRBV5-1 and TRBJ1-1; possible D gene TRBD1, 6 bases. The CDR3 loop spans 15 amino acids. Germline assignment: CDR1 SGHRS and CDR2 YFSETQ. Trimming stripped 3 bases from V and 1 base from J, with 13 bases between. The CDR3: CASSWGGQWNTEAFF. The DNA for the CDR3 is TGCGCCAGCAGCTGGGGAGGACAGTGGAACACTGAAGCTTTCTTT.

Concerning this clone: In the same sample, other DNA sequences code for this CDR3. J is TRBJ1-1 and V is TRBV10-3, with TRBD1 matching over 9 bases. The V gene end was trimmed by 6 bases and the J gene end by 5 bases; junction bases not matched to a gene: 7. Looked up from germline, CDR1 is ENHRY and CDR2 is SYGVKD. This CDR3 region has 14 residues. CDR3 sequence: CAIRSGTGNTEAFF. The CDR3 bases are TGTGCCATCAGATCCGGGACAGGGAATACTGAAGCTTTCTTT.

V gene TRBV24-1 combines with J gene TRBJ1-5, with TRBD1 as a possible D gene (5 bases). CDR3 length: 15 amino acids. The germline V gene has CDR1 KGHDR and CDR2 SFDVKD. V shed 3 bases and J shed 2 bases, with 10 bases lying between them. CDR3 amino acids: CATSDSWGGNQPQHF. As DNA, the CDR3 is TGTGCCACCAGTGATAGCTGGGGGGGCAATCAGCCCCAGCATTTT.

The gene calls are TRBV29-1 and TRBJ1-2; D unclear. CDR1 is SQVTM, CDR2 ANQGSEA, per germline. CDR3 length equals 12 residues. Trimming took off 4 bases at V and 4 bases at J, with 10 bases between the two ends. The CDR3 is CSVAITIYGYTF. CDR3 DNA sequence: TGCAGCGTTGCGATAACAATCTATGGCTACACCTTC.

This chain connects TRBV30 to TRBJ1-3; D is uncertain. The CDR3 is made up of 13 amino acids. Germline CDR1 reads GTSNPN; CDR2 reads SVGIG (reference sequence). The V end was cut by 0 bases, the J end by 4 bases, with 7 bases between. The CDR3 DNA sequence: TGTGCCTGGAGTGTATCGGGAGGAAACACCATATATTTT. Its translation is CAWSVSGGNTIYF.

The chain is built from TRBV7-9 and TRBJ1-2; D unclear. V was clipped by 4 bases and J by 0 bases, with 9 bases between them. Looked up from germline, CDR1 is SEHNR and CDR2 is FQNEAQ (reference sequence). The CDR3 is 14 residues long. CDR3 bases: TGTGCCAGCAGCTCAGAAGTTGCTAACTATGGCTACACCTTC. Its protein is CASSSEVANYGYTF.

CDR3 bases: TGCGCCAGCAGCCAGGATATTAATACCGGGACAATTAACTATGGCTACACCTTC. Translated, it gives CASSQDINTGTINYGYTF. The J gene is TRBJ1-2, the V gene TRBV4-3, with D possibly being TRBD1 (6 bases). Germline assignment: CDR1 LGHNA and CDR2 YSLEER. Trimming took 3 bases from V and 1 from J, leaving 21 bases between them. The CDR3 runs 18 residues.

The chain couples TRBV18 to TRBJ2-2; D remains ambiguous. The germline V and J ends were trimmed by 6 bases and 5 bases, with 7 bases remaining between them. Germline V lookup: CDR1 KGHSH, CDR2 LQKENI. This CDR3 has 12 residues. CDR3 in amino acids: CASSPQTGELFF. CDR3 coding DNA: TGTGCCAGCTCCCCCCAAACCGGGGAGCTGTTTTTT.

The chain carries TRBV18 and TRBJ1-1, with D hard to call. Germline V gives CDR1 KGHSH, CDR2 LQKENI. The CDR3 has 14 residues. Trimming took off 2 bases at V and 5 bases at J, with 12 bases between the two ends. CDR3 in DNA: TGTGCCAGCTCACCAGAGGAATTTGGGACTGAAGCTTTCTTT. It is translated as CASSPEEFGTEAFF.

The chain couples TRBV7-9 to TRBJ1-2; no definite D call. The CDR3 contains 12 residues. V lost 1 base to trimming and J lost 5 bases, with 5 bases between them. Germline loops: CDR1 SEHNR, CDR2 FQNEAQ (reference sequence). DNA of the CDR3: TGTGCCAGCAGCTTAGTGGGGTATGGCTACACCTTC. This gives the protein CASSLVGYGYTF.

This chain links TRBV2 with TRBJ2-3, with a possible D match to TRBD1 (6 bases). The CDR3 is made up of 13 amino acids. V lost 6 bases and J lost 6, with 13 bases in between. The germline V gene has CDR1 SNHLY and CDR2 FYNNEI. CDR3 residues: CASSRGGFDTQYF. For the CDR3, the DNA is TGTGCCAGCAGCCGAGGGGGTTTCGATACGCAGTATTTT.